What follows are 13 T cell receptor beta chains derived from one specimen sequenced in a study of T cells in Graves' hyperthyroidism and ophthalmopathy. RNA transcripts provided the source from which TCR beta CDR3 regions were amplified. The HTBI primer set served for first-round RT-PCR of the TCR CDR3. TCRdb re-called the multiplex PCR reads with MiXCR, one entry per CDR3 protein. The table shows just over 550,000 distinct CDR3 sequences, with around 46% occurring only once. Source material: peripheral blood or thyroid tissue (not recorded which). Receptor source: a woman under 30 with Graves' hyperthyroidism.

A single count supports this clonotype. Because the CDR3 is missing its conserved closing phenylalanine or tryptophan, this is likely a read error. The limits of the CDR3 on the DNA are not certain, so only TCRdb's listed CDR3 is given. This chain joins TRBV12-3 or TRBV12-4 and TRBJ2-5. The CDR3 is 8 amino acids in total, end residues counted. CDR3 in amino acids: CASSQTHS.

This chain links TRBV7-2 with TRBJ1-4; 7 bases fit TRBD1. The CDR3 consists of 15 residues. The V and J ends lost 3 bases and 0 bases, in that order; junction bases with no gene match: 1. CDR1 and CDR2 (germline): SGHTA, FQGNSA. The CDR3 DNA sequence: TGTGCCAGCAGCTTGCAGGGGGCAACTAATGAAAAACTGTTTTTT. This encodes CASSLQGATNEKLFF.

This clonotype was found a few times. The chain employs TRBV10-3 and TRBJ2-7; 7 positions agree with TRBD2. CDR1 and CDR2 (germline): ENHRY, SYGVKD. V was pared by 3 bases and J by 0 bases, with 5 bases of the junction left unmatched. The CDR3 runs 15 residues. The CDR3 DNA reads TGTGCCATCAGTGAACCCAGCGGGAACTCCTACGAGCAGTACTTC. Translating it yields CAISEPSGNSYEQYF.

This clonotype was seen only a few times. This chain connects TRBV7-2 to TRBJ1-3; D is perhaps TRBD1 (6 bases). The CDR3 covers 15 residues. Germline V lookup: CDR1 SGHTA, CDR2 FQGNSA. The V and J ends lost 5 bases and 2 bases respectively, with 13 bases between them. This CDR3 reads CASSPRGGTGNTIYF. The CDR3 DNA sequence: TGTGCCAGCAGCCCGAGGGGGGGCACTGGAAACACCATATATTTT.

This clonotype has only a few counts. This may stem from a read error, because a much larger clone lies one nucleotide away. The V call is TRBV5-1, the J call TRBJ2-2; D unclear. Germline loops: CDR1 SGHRS, CDR2 YFSETQ. The CDR3 has 12 amino acids. In nucleotides, the CDR3 is TGTGCCAGCAGCTTATGGACCGGGGAGCTGTTTTTT. Protein sequence: CASSLWTGELFF.

The V call is TRBV10-3, the J call TRBJ1-5; D call uncertain. Trimming stripped 4 bases from V and 0 bases from J, with 10 bases between. This CDR3 comprises 15 residues. Germline CDR1 is ENHRY and CDR2 is SYGVKD. The CDR3 DNA follows: TGTGCCATCAGTGTCGCGGAGGATAGCAATCAGCCCCAGCATTTT. This sequence encodes CAISVAEDSNQPQHF.

This clonotype was detected only a few times. The rearrangement links TRBV2 to TRBJ1-6; maybe TRBD1 (6 bases). The V gene's germline CDR1 is SNHLY and CDR2 FYNNEI. The CDR3 runs to 16 residues. Deletions cut 6 bases from V and 3 bases from J, with 15 bases between. The DNA of the CDR3 is TGTGCCAGCAGACCAAAGGGGGTAGACTATAATTCACCCCTCCACTTT. Translated: CASRPKGVDYNSPLHF.

The chain links TRBV10-3 to TRBJ2-7, with unresolved D. Trimming cost V 8 bases and J 2 bases, with 13 bases left between them. Germline V CDR1 and CDR2: ENHRY, SYGVKD. The CDR3 sequence is 13 residues long. The CDR3 is CAIHGRSTYEQYF. The CDR3 region has the DNA TGTGCCATCCACGGACGGAGTACCTACGAGCAGTACTTC.

The chain combines TRBV25-1 with TRBJ1-2; 8 nucleotides match TRBD1. Germline CDR1 MGHDK, CDR2 SYGVNS. The CDR3 runs to 14 residues. Trimming at V came to 5 bases and at J to 7 bases, leaving 9 bases not matched to a gene. The CDR3 spells CASSTSGGYGGYTF. The CDR3 DNA sequence: TGTGCCAGCAGTACCTCAGGGGGCTACGGTGGCTACACCTTC.

This clonotype occurred a few times. One junction end disagrees with the germline gene, perhaps due to a read error. CDR3: CASSKGTEQYF. CDR3 DNA: TGCGCCAGCAGCAAAGGGACGGAACAGTACTTC. This chain links TRBV7-2 with TRBJ2-7, with D tentatively TRBD1 or TRBD2 (5 bases each). Germline lookup yields CDR1 SGHTA and CDR2 FQGNSA. The CDR3 is made up of 11 amino acids.

The J gene is TRBJ1-2, the V gene TRBV7-2; 8 positions agree with TRBD1. The CDR3 runs 17 residues. Germline V gene sequence: CDR1 SGHTA, CDR2 FQGNSA. Trimming at V came to 2 bases and at J to 2 bases, leaving 10 bases not matched to a gene. CDR3 amino acids: CASSLFSGGDGNYGYTF. The CDR3 DNA reads TGTGCCAGCAGCTTATTTTCAGGGGGCGACGGGAACTATGGCTACACCTTC.

This clonotype occurred many times. The chain combines TRBV2 with TRBJ2-7, with a possible D match to TRBD2 (6 bases). Germline CDR1 SNHLY, CDR2 FYNNEI. The length of the CDR3 is 13 residues. The V end lost 10 bases, the J end lost 0 bases, and 13 bases lay between the germline ends. The CDR3 DNA reads TGTGCCACCACGGGGGAGGACTCCTACGAGCAGTACTTC. Translation: CATTGEDSYEQYF.

The chain joins TRBV15 to TRBJ1-2; 7 nucleotides line up with TRBD1. The CDR3 sequence is 16 residues long. The trim removed 0 bases at V and 6 bases at J, leaving 10 bases unmatched. The V gene's germline CDR1 is LNHNV and CDR2 YYDKDF (reference sequence). This CDR3 reads CATSRDGQARENGYTF. Here the CDR3 DNA reads TGTGCCACCAGCAGAGATGGACAGGCCCGAGAAAATGGCTACACCTTC.